Presented here are 30 T cell receptor beta chains from one specimen sequenced in a study of cytomegalovirus exposure and HLA in healthy donors. This PCR relied on a set of 60 Vbeta primers and 13 Jbeta primers. Sequencing used immunoSEQ multiplex PCR; TCRdb keeps in-frame clones, though not all of them. The data show roughly 70,000 clones, roughly nine tenths seen once. Sequencing input: PBMCs. The receptors come from a woman in her twenties or thirties in good health and CMV-seropositive.

The rearrangement uses TRBV28 and TRBJ2-5; D is ambiguous. V lost 7 bases, J lost 1 base, and 13 bases lay in between. Looked up from germline, CDR1 is MDHEN and CDR2 is SYDVKM. CDR3 length: 14 residues. CDR3 region: CASTPARIQETQYF. The CDR3 bases are TGTGCCAGCACCCCCGCGCGGATCCAAGAGACCCAGTACTTC.

The rearrangement joins TRBV15 to TRBJ2-7; weak D call: TRBD2 (5 bases). Germline CDR1 is LNHNV and CDR2 is YYDKDF (reference sequence). The CDR3 contains 16 residues. Trimming took off 0 bases at V and 4 bases at J, with 16 bases between the two ends. CDR3 amino acids: CATSRDTVREKYEQYF. As DNA, the CDR3 is TGTGCCACCAGCAGAGATACGGTACGGGAAAAATACGAGCAGTACTTC.

Remarks on this clone: Sequence at one end of the junction differs from germline and may be a read error. The chain employs TRBV2 and TRBJ2-1; the match to TRBD2 covers 12 bases. The CDR3 runs to 13 residues. CDR1 and CDR2 from the germline V gene are SNHLY and FYNNEI. The CDR3 is CASSETSGSIILF. For the CDR3, the DNA is TGTGCCAGCAGTGAGACTAGCGGGAGTATCATACTCTTC.

This clone came up once. The chain combines TRBV19 with TRBJ2-7, with 8 nucleotides matching TRBD1. V was pared by 8 bases and J by 2 bases, with 8 bases of the junction left unmatched. CDR1 is LNHDA, CDR2 SQIVND, per germline (reference sequence). This CDR3 comprises 14 residues. The CDR3 protein is CASAAQGGPYEQYF. The CDR3 DNA follows: TGTGCCAGTGCGGCACAGGGGGGTCCCTACGAGCAGTACTTC.

The chain links TRBV30 to TRBJ1-1; TRBD1 matches at 9 bases. Germline CDR1 GTSNPN, CDR2 SVGIG (reference sequence). V lost 3 bases and J lost 5; bases outside the gene matches: 10. The CDR3 totals 15 residues. CDR3 sequence reads: CAWRSGTGYETEAFF. The CDR3 region has the DNA TGTGCCTGGAGGTCCGGGACAGGGTATGAGACTGAAGCTTTCTTT.

V is TRBV19 and J is TRBJ2-5; D perhaps matches TRBD1 (6 bases). The CDR3 has 15 residues. V lost 4 bases to trimming and J lost 3 bases, with 15 bases between them. Germline V lookup: CDR1 LNHDA, CDR2 SQIVND (reference sequence). CDR3 DNA sequence: TGTGCCAGTAGTAGAACAGGGCCAGTGAAAGAGACCCAGTACTTC. Translating it yields CASSRTGPVKETQYF.

This clone was found a few times. CDR3 nucleotides: TGTGCCAGCAGTGAATCGGGACAGCCTCCCTACGAGCAGTACTTC. Its translation is CASSESGQPPYEQYF. This chain joins TRBV25-1 and TRBJ2-5; 7 bases fit TRBD1. TRBJ2-7 explains the end of the DNA better; the J call may be wrong. Per the germline V gene, CDR1 is MGHDK and CDR2 is SYGVNS. There are 15 residues in the CDR3.

The chain combines TRBV10-2 with TRBJ2-2; 8 bases fit TRBD1. V shed 6 bases, J shed 3 bases, and the junction held 3 bases outside the gene matches. The length of the CDR3 is 14 residues. CDR1 and CDR2 (germline): WSHSY, SAAADI. The CDR3 spells CASRTQGDTGELFF. The CDR3 region has the DNA TGCGCCAGCAGGACACAGGGGGACACCGGGGAGCTGTTTTTT.

V is TRBV7-9 and J is TRBJ1-4, with 7 positions matching TRBD1. In germline, CDR1 is SEHNR, CDR2 FQNEAQ (reference sequence). The CDR3 loop spans 15 amino acids. V shed 0 bases, J shed 4 bases, and the junction held 2 bases outside the gene matches. The CDR3 DNA reads TGTGCCAGCAGCTTAGCAGGGGGCCTTAATGAAAAACTGTTTTTT. Its protein is CASSLAGGLNEKLFF. Full variable domain (remainder filled in from reference TRBV7-9 and TRBJ1-4): DTGVSQNPRHKITKRGQNVTFRCDPISEHNRLYWYRQTLGQGPEFLTYFQNEAQLEKSRLLSDRFSAERPKGSFSTLEIQRTEQGDSAMYLCASSLAGGLNEKLFFGSGTQLSVL.

This clone was seen only once. The CDR3 here is CASSRNSAPSYNEQFF. The CDR3 DNA follows: TGTGCCAGCAGCCGCAACTCAGCGCCTTCCTACAATGAGCAGTTCTTC. The chain recombines TRBV4-2 with TRBJ2-1, with D unresolved. Trimming shortened V by 4 bases and J by 1 base, and 14 bases separated the two germline ends. This CDR3 has 16 residues. The germline CDR1 and CDR2 sequences are LGHNA and YNFKEQ.

The chain couples TRBV28 to TRBJ2-1, with 8 bases aligning to TRBD2. The junction had 11 bases not matched to a gene; V was cut back by 2 bases and J by 5 bases. The germline V gene has CDR1 MDHEN and CDR2 SYDVKM. The CDR3 is 17 residues long. This CDR3 is CASSLPPGSGGHNEQFF. The CDR3, as DNA: TGTGCCAGCAGTTTACCCCCGGGTTCGGGAGGGCACAATGAGCAGTTCTTC.

CDR3 loop: CASSPSGIHTEAFF. The CDR3 DNA reads as TGTGCCAGCAGCCCTTCGGGGATTCACACTGAAGCTTTCTTT. The chain recombines TRBV9 with TRBJ1-1; D not resolved. CDR3 size: 14 residues. V lost 4 bases, J lost 3 bases, and 13 bases lay in between. Germline V gives CDR1 SGDLS, CDR2 YYNGEE.

This clone has only one observation. This chain links TRBV5-4 with TRBJ2-2, with D possibly being TRBD1 (5 bases). CDR3 length: 18 residues. V was pared by 2 bases and J by 0 bases, with 17 bases between. Germline CDR1 reads SGHNT; CDR2 reads YYREEE (reference sequence). The CDR3 region is CASSFLGVSLTNTGELFF. CDR3 sequence (DNA): TGTGCCAGCAGCTTTCTAGGGGTCTCACTAACGAACACCGGGGAGCTGTTTTTT.

The V gene is TRBV19, the J gene TRBJ2-7; a weak D match, TRBD1 (7 bases). Germline loops: CDR1 LNHDA, CDR2 SQIVND (reference sequence). The CDR3 length is 17 residues. V shed 4 bases and J shed 2 bases, with 21 bases lying between them. The CDR3 sequence: CASSRWIGGQNTYEQYF. The CDR3 region has the DNA TGTGCCAGTAGTAGGTGGATCGGGGGACAGAACACCTACGAGCAGTACTTC.

This chain links TRBV4-1 with TRBJ2-3, with D perhaps TRBD2 (5 bases). The CDR3 loop spans 15 amino acids. CDR1 is MGHRA, CDR2 YSYEKL, per germline. V lost 1 base to trimming and J lost 6 bases, with 14 bases between them. CDR3 sequence (DNA): TGCGCCAGCAGCCAAGTAGTGCTAGCTCGGGATACGCAGTATTTT. This codes for CASSQVVLARDTQYF.

This CDR3 reads CASSEAEGSRSYGYTF. The DNA of the CDR3 is TGTGCCAGCAGTGAAGCAGAAGGGAGTCGGTCCTATGGCTACACCTTC. This chain joins TRBV6-1 and TRBJ1-2, with D unresolved. The CDR3 extends over 16 amino acids. V shed 0 bases and J shed 4 bases, with 15 bases lying between them. Germline V gene lookup returns CDR1 MNHNS and CDR2 SASEGT.

This chain joins TRBV5-1 and TRBJ1-2; D remains unclear. Germline CDR1 reads SGHRS; CDR2 reads YFSETQ. The V end was cut by 0 bases, the J end by 8 bases, with 11 bases between. This CDR3 is 13 amino acids long. The CDR3 here is CASSLAEVGGYTF. CDR3 DNA: TGCGCCAGCAGCTTGGCGGAGGTCGGCGGCTACACCTTC.

Sample share makes this clone large. The rearrangement joins TRBV6-6 to TRBJ2-1, with D unresolved. Trimming pared 6 bases from V and 7 bases from J, leaving 16 bases between. Germline CDR1 is MNHNY and CDR2 is SVGAGI (reference sequence). The CDR3 is made up of 14 amino acids. The CDR3 loop reads CASRIPQATNEQFF. The CDR3 DNA reads TGTGCCAGCAGGATCCCCCAGGCCACGAATGAGCAGTTCTTC.

This rearrangement joins TRBV27 to TRBJ1-5; the D gene is possibly TRBD1 (6 bases). Trimming took off 4 bases at V and 9 bases at J, with 10 bases between the two ends. CDR3 length equals 12 residues. The germline gives CDR1 MNHEY, CDR2 SMNVEV (reference sequence). The DNA of the CDR3 is TGTGCCAGCAGTTCAATACAGGGGCCCCAGCATTTT. Protein sequence: CASSSIQGPQHF.

A single count supports this clone. V is TRBV28 and J is TRBJ1-1; TRBD1 is a possible D gene (6 bases). CDR3 length: 14 residues. V was trimmed by 7 bases and J by 4 bases, leaving 16 bases between them. CDR1 MDHEN and CDR2 SYDVKM come from the germline V gene. CDR3 amino acids: CASTSTGLGTEAFF. The DNA for the CDR3 is TGTGCCAGCACCTCCACAGGGCTGGGCACTGAAGCTTTCTTT.

The CDR3 DNA reads TGCGCCAGCAGCTTGACTAGCGGACACACAGATACGCAGTATTTT. Translating gives CASSLTSGHTDTQYF. The rearrangement joins TRBV5-1 to TRBJ2-3, with 8 bases that match TRBD2. This CDR3 comprises 15 residues. V dropped 1 base and J dropped 2; count of bases not matched to a gene: 3. In germline, CDR1 is SGHRS, CDR2 YFSETQ.

The chain links TRBV11-3 to TRBJ1-3; tentative D call: TRBD1 (5 bases). CDR1 is SGHNT, CDR2 YENEEA, per germline. CDR3 length equals 16 residues. V gave up 0 bases and J gave up 7 bases, with 16 bases separating them. This CDR3 reads CASSLDGGGRLNTIYF. The DNA of the CDR3 is TGTGCCAGCAGCTTAGATGGCGGGGGACGGCTCAACACCATATATTTT.

The rearrangement uses TRBV2 and TRBJ2-1; the D gene is possibly TRBD2 (5 bases). The CDR3 runs 13 residues. From germline, CDR1 is SNHLY and CDR2 FYNNEI. Trimming shortened V by 3 bases and J by 10 bases, and 13 bases separated the two germline ends. Here the CDR3 reads CASSETMFREQFF. CDR3 nucleotides: TGTGCCAGCAGTGAGACTATGTTCCGGGAGCAGTTCTTC.

The sample holds a few counts of this clone. The chain is built from TRBV28 and TRBJ1-1, with D perhaps matching TRBD1 (6 bases). CDR1 and CDR2 (germline): MDHEN, SYDVKM. Deletions cut 4 bases from V and 4 bases from J, with 28 bases between. This CDR3 spans 19 amino acids. In DNA form, the CDR3 reads TGTGCCAGCAGTTCCCATAGGAATATGGGCAGGGGACCTAGCACTGAAGCTTTCTTT. Translated: CASSSHRNMGRGPSTEAFF.

The chain carries TRBV5-4 and TRBJ2-5; 10 positions agree with TRBD2. The J call may be wrong; the DNA end is better matched by TRBJ2-7. The CDR3 runs to 16 residues. CDR1 is SGHNT and CDR2 is YYREEE in the germline V gene (reference sequence). DNA for the CDR3: TGTGCCAGCAGCTCCCCCGGGACTAGCGTCGTCCTCGAGCAGTACTTC. Its protein is CASSSPGTSVVLEQYF.

The chain has TRBV19 and TRBJ1-4; unclear D gene. Germline V lookup: CDR1 LNHDA, CDR2 SQIVND (reference sequence). V lost 5 bases to trimming and J lost 5 bases, with 18 bases between them. The CDR3 is 16 amino acids. CDR3 in DNA: TGTGCCAGTAGTCTCGGGGATTTCTGGGAGAATGAAAAACTGTTTTTT. Translated, it gives CASSLGDFWENEKLFF. Full variable domain (rest looked up from reference TRBV19 and TRBJ1-4): DGGITQSPKYLFRKEGQNVTLSCEQNLNHDAMYWYRQDPGQGLRLIYYSQIVNDFQKGDIAEGYSVSREKKESFPLTVTSAQKNPTAFYLCASSLGDFWENEKLFFGSGTQLSVL.

The V and J genes are TRBV18 and TRBJ2-7; 7 bases are shared with TRBD1. The V and J ends lost 3 bases and 5 bases, in that order; junction bases with no gene match: 4. This CDR3 region has 13 residues. Germline V gene lookup returns CDR1 KGHSH and CDR2 LQKENI. This chain's CDR3 is CASSPTGNNEQYF. The CDR3 DNA reads as TGTGCCAGCTCACCGACAGGGAACAACGAGCAGTACTTC.

This clone was seen a few times. This chain connects TRBV7-9 to TRBJ2-3; D gene unclear. The CDR3 extends over 16 amino acids. Per germline, CDR1 SEHNR and CDR2 FQNEAQ (reference sequence). Trimming pared 3 bases from V and 2 bases from J, leaving 15 bases between. This chain's CDR3 is CASSFGLYGYTDTQYF. CDR3 nucleotides: TGTGCCAGCAGCTTTGGTCTTTACGGGTACACAGATACGCAGTATTTT.

The V call is TRBV6-6, the J call TRBJ2-5, with 8 nucleotides matching TRBD1. The assigned J gene may be wrong: the sequence end matches TRBJ2-7 better. The germline CDR1 and CDR2 sequences are MNHNY and SVGAGI (reference sequence). The CDR3 length is 14 residues. The CDR3 region is CASSKQGDSYEQYF. The DNA of the CDR3 is TGTGCCAGCAGTAAACAGGGGGACTCCTACGAGCAGTACTTC.

The chain carries TRBV5-1 and TRBJ1-2; the D gene is possibly TRBD1 (6 bases). Per germline, CDR1 SGHRS and CDR2 YFSETQ. The CDR3 spans 16 residues. V lost 0 bases, J lost 4 bases, and 16 bases lay in between. The CDR3 protein is CASSLDWGGDPYGYTF. The DNA of the CDR3 is TGCGCCAGCAGCTTGGACTGGGGGGGCGACCCCTATGGCTACACCTTC.